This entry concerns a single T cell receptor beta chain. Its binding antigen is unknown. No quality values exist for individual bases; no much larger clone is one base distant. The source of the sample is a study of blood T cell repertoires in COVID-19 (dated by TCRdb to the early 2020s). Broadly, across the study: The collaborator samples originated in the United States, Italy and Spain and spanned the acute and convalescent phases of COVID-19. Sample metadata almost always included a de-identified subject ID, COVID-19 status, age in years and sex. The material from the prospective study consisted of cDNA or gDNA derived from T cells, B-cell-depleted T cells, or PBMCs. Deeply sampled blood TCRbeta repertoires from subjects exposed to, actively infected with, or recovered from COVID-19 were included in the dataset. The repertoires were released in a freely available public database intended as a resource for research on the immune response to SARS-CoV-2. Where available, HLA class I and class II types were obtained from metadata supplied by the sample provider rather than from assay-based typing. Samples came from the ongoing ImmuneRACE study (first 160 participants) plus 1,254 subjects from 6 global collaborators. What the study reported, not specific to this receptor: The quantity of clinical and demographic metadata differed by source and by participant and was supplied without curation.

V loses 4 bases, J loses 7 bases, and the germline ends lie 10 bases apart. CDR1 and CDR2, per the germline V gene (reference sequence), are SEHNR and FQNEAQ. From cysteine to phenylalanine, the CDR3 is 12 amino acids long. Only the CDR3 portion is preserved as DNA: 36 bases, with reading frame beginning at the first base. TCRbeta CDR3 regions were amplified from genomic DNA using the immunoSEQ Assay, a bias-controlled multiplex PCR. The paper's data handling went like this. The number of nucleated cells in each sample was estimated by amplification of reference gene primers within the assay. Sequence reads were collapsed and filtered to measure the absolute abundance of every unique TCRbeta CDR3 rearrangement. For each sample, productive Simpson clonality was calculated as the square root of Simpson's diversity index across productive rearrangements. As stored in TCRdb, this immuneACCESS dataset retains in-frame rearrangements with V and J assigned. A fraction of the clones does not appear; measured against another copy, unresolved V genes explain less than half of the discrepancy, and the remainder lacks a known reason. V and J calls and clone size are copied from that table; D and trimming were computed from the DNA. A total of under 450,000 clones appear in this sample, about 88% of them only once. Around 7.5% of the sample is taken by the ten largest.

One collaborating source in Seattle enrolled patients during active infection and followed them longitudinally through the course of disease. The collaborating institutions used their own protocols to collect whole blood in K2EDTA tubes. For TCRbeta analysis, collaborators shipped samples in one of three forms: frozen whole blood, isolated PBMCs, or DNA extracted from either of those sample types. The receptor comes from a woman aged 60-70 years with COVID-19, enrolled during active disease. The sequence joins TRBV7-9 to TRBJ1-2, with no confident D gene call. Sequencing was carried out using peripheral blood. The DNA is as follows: TGTGCCAGCAGCTGGCGGACTCGTGGCTACACCTTC. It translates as CASSWRTRGYTF.